These T cell receptor beta chains were read from a single sample in a study of neoadjuvant anti-PD-1 for oral cavity cancer. The assay was immunoSEQ multiplex PCR, and TCRdb's table has in-frame clones only and misses some. The profile shows fewer than 40,000 clones, approximately 87% of them singletons. Sequencing used PBMCs, obtained before nivolumab (anti-PD-1) treatment. These receptors were taken from a person aged 35 to 85 with oral cavity squamous cell carcinoma. CDR3s include the opening cysteine and the closing phenylalanine or tryptophan. D genes are given only for firm matches. Size tells how often a clone was seen (once, few, many) or the class of an expanded clone, and some rows leave it out.

V	J	D	size	DNA	CDR3
TRBV7-9	TRBJ2-3	TRBD1	few	TGTGCCAGCAGCTTTAGACAGGGGAGCACAGATACGCAGTATTTT	CASSFRQGSTDTQYF
TRBV4-1	TRBJ2-7	TRBD1	.	TGCGCCAGCAGCCCCGGGACAGGCCGTTACGAGCAGTACTTC	CASSPGTGRYEQYF
TRBV4-3	TRBJ1-2	TRBD1	.	TGCGCCAGCAGCCAAGGGCCGGGACAGGGACCTACTAACTATGGCTACACCTTC	CASSQGPGQGPTNYGYTF
TRBV4-2	TRBJ1-1	.	.	TGTGCCAGCAGCCAAGAAATCCCGGGGGCCGGTGCTTTCTTT	CASSQEIPGAGAFF
TRBV9	TRBJ2-5	.	.	TGTGCCAGCAGCGTCCCCCGGGAAGACCGGACTCAAGAGACCCAGTACTTC	CASSVPREDRTQETQYF
TRBV2	TRBJ1-5	.	.	TGTGCCAGCAGGGCTGGGGACATTTCTTCGCCCCAGCATTTT	CASRAGDISSPQHF
TRBV11-2	TRBJ2-3	.	once	TGTGCCAGCAGCTTAGAACTCGGAGATACGCAGTATTTT	CASSLELGDTQYF
TRBV6-6	TRBJ1-5	TRBD1	once	TGTGCCAGCAGTCTTACAGGGGGGAATCAGCCCCAGCATTTT	CASSLTGGNQPQHF
TRBV7-9	TRBJ2-4	TRBD1	.	TGTGCCAGCAGCTTGCTGAGGCAGGGGGCCTCCAAAAACATTCAGTACTTC	CASSLLRQGASKNIQYF
TRBV6-5	TRBJ2-7	.	.	TGTGCCAGCAGTTACTCAGGAGGTACCTACGAGCAGTACTTC	CASSYSGGTYEQYF
TRBV6-1	TRBJ1-1	.	.	TGTGCCAGCAGTAACACCATGAACACTGAAGCTTTCTTT	CASSNTMNTEAFF
TRBV2	TRBJ1-1	TRBD1	once	TGTGCCAGCAGTGAAGTGGACAGGACTGAAGCTTTCTTT	CASSEVDRTEAFF
TRBV7-8	TRBJ1-1	.	.	TGTGCCAGCAGCTTAGAGGGACTGAAGAACACTGAAGCTTTCTTT	CASSLEGLKNTEAFF
TRBV13	TRBJ2-3	.	.	TGTGCCAGCAGCTGGAGGGGGGGGCTCAGCACAGATACGCAGTATTTT	CASSWRGGLSTDTQYF
TRBV13	TRBJ2-7	.	.	TGTGCCAGCAGCAATGACAGAAGGTTGAGCTACGAGCAGTACTTC	CASSNDRRLSYEQYF
TRBV10-3	TRBJ2-7	.	.	TGTGCCATCACCGAGGCCTGGGGAGAGGAGGAGCAGTACTTC	CAITEAWGEEEQYF
TRBV10-3	TRBJ2-7	TRBD1	once	TGTGCCATCAGTGAGTCTTGGACAGGGGGCGGCGAGCAGTACTTC	CAISESWTGGGEQYF
TRBV2	TRBJ1-2	.	.	TGTGCCAGCAGCCAAGAGTATGGCTACACCTTC	CASSQEYGYTF
TRBV6-5	TRBJ2-4	TRBD1	.	TGTGCCAGCAGTTACTTACAGGGGGCCCAAAAGTACTTC	CASSYLQGAQKYF
TRBV5-6	TRBJ2-3	.	.	TGTGCCAGCAGCTTGGTCGGGTACGACACAGATACGCAGTATTTT	CASSLVGYDTDTQYF
TRBV18	TRBJ2-3	TRBD1	.	TGTGCCAGCTCACCTCGACAGGGGATAGATACGCAGTATTTT	CASSPRQGIDTQYF
TRBV10-3	TRBJ2-6	.	.	TGTGCCATCGGCGGGTTGAGGGGCTCTGGGGCCAACGTCCTGACTTTC	CAIGGLRGSGANVLTF
TRBV11-2	TRBJ1-2	.	medium-sized	TGTGCCAGCAGCCAAGGGGACTATGGCTACACCTTC	CASSQGDYGYTF
TRBV5-1	TRBJ1-1	.	.	TGCGCCAGCAGCTTGGATCAGTTGTACACTGAAGCTTTCTTT	CASSLDQLYTEAFF
TRBV7-9	TRBJ2-7	.	.	TGTGCCAGCAGCTTAGGACAGAGCTCCTACGAGCAGTACTTC	CASSLGQSSYEQYF
TRBV6-5	TRBJ2-3	.	.	TGTGCCAGCAGTCGAGATTCGCGGGATACGCAGTATTTT	CASSRDSRDTQYF
TRBV5-1	TRBJ2-3	TRBD1	once	TGCGCCAGCAGCAACCGGACAGGTACAGATACGCAGTATTTT	CASSNRTGTDTQYF